The clone carrying this T cell receptor (beta chain) was detected only a few times. These data come from a study of blood T cells in healthy people across ages. The second PCR ran roughly 7 to 12 cycles with a sample-barcoded 5' primer and J-beta primers. TCRdb used MiXCR to reprocess the 5' RACE reads, holding one entry per CDR3 protein. The table lists 1,100,000 or so distinct CDR3 sequences, around 43% of them singletons, with approximately 17% in the top ten. V was cut by 6 bases and J by 2 bases, with 17 bases left in between. Germline CDR1 WSHSY, CDR2 SAAADI. This CDR3 contains 15 residues. The sample taken for sequencing was blood. The gene calls are TRBV10-2 and TRBJ2-7; unclear D gene. This receptor was taken from a woman aged 60 to 75 in good health. This chain's CDR3 is CASRVLGRNTYEQYF. As DNA, the CDR3 is TGCGCCAGCAGGGTCCTAGGTCGGAATACCTACGAGCAGTACTTC.